Below are 28 T cell receptor beta chains sequenced from a single sample in a study of read filtering for tumor transcriptome and immune sequencing. The library was built from roughly 400 ng RNA with molecular barcoded adaptors for alpha/delta and beta/gamma chains. TCRdb re-derived calls from the reads in MiXCR, one entry per CDR3 protein. Counted here are around 65,000 distinct CDR3 sequences, nearly 20% occurring once; the ten biggest clones make up around 15%. Sequencing used a population of CD138-negative cells sorted from bone marrow. The receptors were sampled from a donor aged 40 or over with multiple myeloma.

A word on this clonotype: A single base separates this from a much larger clone, so it may be a read error. The rearrangement uses TRBV7-8 and TRBJ2-1; D uncertain. The CDR3 sequence is 17 residues long. Trimming stripped 6 bases from V and 3 bases from J, with 21 bases between. Germline lookup yields CDR1 SGHVS and CDR2 FQNEAQ. The CDR3 sequence is CASRETLSMANYNEQFF. The CDR3 nucleotides read TGTGCCAGCAGGGAAACCCTTAGTATGGCTAACTACAATGAGCAGTTCTTC.

Ten or more counts support this clonotype. V and J are TRBV18 and TRBJ1-1; D is ambiguous. Trimming cost V 1 base and J 1 base, with 10 bases left between them. Germline V CDR1 and CDR2: KGHSH, LQKENI. The CDR3 runs to 15 residues. DNA of the CDR3: TGTGCCAGCTCACCACGGGTTCTGGGGAACACTGAAGCTTTCTTT. Translated, it gives CASSPRVLGNTEAFF. Full variable domain (missing parts from reference TRBV18 and TRBJ1-1): NAGVMQNPRHLVRRRGQEARLRCSPMKGHSHVYWYRQLPEEGLKFMVYLQKENIIDESGMPKERFSAEFPKEGPSILRIQQVVRGDSAAYFCASSPRVLGNTEAFFGQGTRLTVV.

This clonotype was seen at least ten times. The V call is TRBV6-6, the J call TRBJ1-1, with unresolved D. The germline V gene has CDR1 MNHNY and CDR2 SVGAGI (reference sequence). With 6 bases removed from V and 4 bases from J, the gap between germline ends came to 15 bases. This CDR3 comprises 14 residues. This CDR3 reads CASSLLPGGTEAFF. The CDR3 DNA sequence: TGTGCCAGCAGCCTACTCCCGGGCGGCACTGAAGCTTTCTTT.

Regarding this clonotype: A much larger clone lies a single base off, so this may be a read error. The rearrangement links TRBV2 to TRBJ2-4; D gene unclear. The V gene's germline CDR1 is SNHLY and CDR2 FYNNEI. CDR3 length equals 14 residues. The DNA for the CDR3 is TGTGTCAGCAGTGATTGGCCCGGTTATGGCATTCAGTACTTC. It translates to CVSSDWPGYGIQYF.

V and J are TRBV2 and TRBJ1-1; 8 bases agree with TRBD1. This CDR3 contains 15 residues. The V gene end was trimmed by 4 bases and the J gene end by 8 bases; junction bases not matched to a gene: 12. Germline V CDR1 and CDR2: SNHLY, FYNNEI. CDR3 DNA sequence: TGTGCCAGCAGTGCCCGGATGACAGGGGAGGGCGAAGCTTTCTTT. It is translated as CASSARMTGEGEAFF.

This clonotype was counted many times. The genes are TRBV2 and TRBJ2-1; no firm D call. Germline V gives CDR1 SNHLY, CDR2 FYNNEI. Trimming removed 5 bases at V and 3 bases at J, with 8 bases between. This CDR3 comprises 13 residues. CDR3 amino acids: CASSSGLYNEQFF. The CDR3 nucleotides read TGTGCCAGCAGTTCCGGGCTCTACAATGAGCAGTTCTTC.

This clonotype came up many times. This chain connects TRBV27 to TRBJ2-7; 7 bases are a match to TRBD1. This CDR3 is 14 amino acids long. V trimming: 5 bases; J trimming: 4 bases; junction bases outside the gene matches: 8. Germline CDR1 is MNHEY and CDR2 is SMNVEV (reference sequence). CDR3: CASSDSTGRYEQYF. CDR3 nucleotides: TGTGCCAGCAGTGACTCGACAGGGCGGTACGAGCAGTACTTC.

This clonotype was seen repeatedly, ten times or more. The V gene is TRBV10-3, the J gene TRBJ2-1; the match to TRBD2 covers 8 bases. V shed 6 bases, J shed 5 bases, and the junction held 9 bases outside the gene matches. The CDR3 has 15 amino acids. Germline assignment: CDR1 ENHRY and CDR2 SYGVKD. CDR3 nucleotides: TGTGCCATCAGAAACTTCGGGGGGGCAAACAATGAGCAGTTCTTC. This codes for CAIRNFGGANNEQFF.

This clonotype was seen at least ten times. This sequence joins TRBV12-3 or TRBV12-4 and TRBJ2-1, with no clear D. V was cut by 3 bases and J by 15 bases, with 15 bases left in between. The CDR3 has 12 amino acids. The CDR3 spells CASSFGQSGLFF. CDR3 sequence (DNA): TGTGCCAGCAGTTTCGGCCAGTCCGGGCTGTTCTTC.

Many counts were recorded for this clonotype. The chain is built from TRBV9 and TRBJ2-7, with D maybe TRBD1 (6 bases). V was shortened by 0 bases and J by 2 bases, with 12 bases between the two germline ends. The CDR3 totals 15 residues. In germline, CDR1 is SGDLS, CDR2 YYNGEE. The CDR3 region is CASSVVTGPPYEQYF. Written as DNA, the CDR3 is TGTGCCAGCAGCGTAGTGACAGGCCCCCCCTACGAGCAGTACTTC.

Worth noting for this clonotype: Germline is not matched at one junction end, which may reflect a read error. The CDR3 loop reads CSARDVQGSSYERYF. The CDR3 region has the DNA TGCAGTGCTAGAGATGTACAGGGGAGCTCCTACGAGCGGTACTTC. The V and J genes are TRBV20-1 and TRBJ2-7; 7 positions match TRBD1. The CDR3 contains 15 residues. The germline V gene encodes CDR1 DFQATT and CDR2 SNEGSKA (reference sequence).

This clonotype was counted ten times or more. The chain uses TRBV12-3 or TRBV12-4 and TRBJ2-3; D is perhaps TRBD2 (6 bases). Trimming left V 3 bases short and J 1 base short, with 11 bases between. The CDR3 runs 15 residues. The CDR3 spells CASSLEGPRTDTQYF. CDR3 DNA sequence: TGTGCCAGCAGTTTGGAGGGGCCCCGCACAGATACGCAGTATTTT.

The table lists this clonotype with a few counts. The chain combines TRBV29-1 with TRBJ2-1; tentative D call: TRBD1 (6 bases). V gave up 4 bases and J gave up 7 bases, with 17 bases separating them. The CDR3 loop spans 14 amino acids. Germline values: CDR1 SQVTM, CDR2 ANQGSEA. Written as DNA, the CDR3 is TGCAGCGTTGCCTTAACAGGGAAAGGGAATGAGCAGTTCTTC. Protein sequence: CSVALTGKGNEQFF.

This clonotype was recorded at least ten times. This chain joins TRBV19 and TRBJ2-6; D uncertain. The germline V gene encodes CDR1 LNHDA and CDR2 SQIVND (reference sequence). The CDR3 loop spans 16 amino acids. Deletions cut 7 bases from V and 0 bases from J, with 13 bases between. The CDR3 region has the DNA TGTGCCAGTATTGAAGGGTCACTCTCTGGGGCCAACGTCCTGACTTTC. It codes for CASIEGSLSGANVLTF.

The rearrangement joins TRBV6-5 to TRBJ2-3; TRBD1 matches 7 bases. Germline V gene sequence: CDR1 MNHEY, CDR2 SVGAGI. The junction had 16 bases not matched to a gene; V was cut back by 6 bases and J by 10 bases. This CDR3 comprises 15 residues. The CDR3: CASRPGTVRVIAQYF. Written as DNA, the CDR3 is TGTGCCAGCAGACCAGGGACAGTACGGGTGATCGCGCAGTATTTT.

Remarks on this clonotype: A far larger clone differs by one base, so this is likely a read error. The chain employs TRBV7-2 and TRBJ2-5, with unresolved D. V gave up 0 bases and J gave up 1 base, with 6 bases separating them. Germline V gene lookup returns CDR1 SGHTA and CDR2 FQGNSA. The CDR3 loop spans 14 amino acids. CDR3 nucleotide sequence: TGTGCCAGCAGCTTAGCACACCTCCAAGAGACCCAGTACTTC. Amino acids: CASSLAHLQETQYF.

Ten or more counts support this clonotype. V and J are TRBV5-1 and TRBJ2-3; unclear D gene. Trimming removed 4 bases from V and 10 bases from J, with 19 bases in between. The germline V gene has CDR1 SGHRS and CDR2 YFSETQ. The CDR3 sequence is 14 residues long. CDR3 sequence (DNA): TGCGCCAGCAGCGTGTCCAGCAGAGGTCGGGCGCAGTATTTT. Its protein is CASSVSSRGRAQYF.

This clonotype was observed a single time. The genes are TRBV9 and TRBJ2-2; D is ambiguous. Germline-derived CDR1 and CDR2 are SGDLS and YYNGEE. Between the trimmed V and J ends, which lost 2 bases and 3 bases, there was a span of 14 bases. The CDR3 is 16 amino acids. CDR3 in amino acids: CASSVALTPDTGELFF. The CDR3 DNA sequence: TGTGCCAGCAGCGTCGCCCTGACCCCGGACACCGGGGAGCTGTTTTTT.

This clonotype was counted ten times or more. The chain uses TRBV5-1 and TRBJ2-1, with a weak D call TRBD2 (5 bases). Trimming took 0 bases from V and 4 from J, leaving 11 bases between them. CDR3 length: 15 amino acids. Germline CDR1 and CDR2: SGHRS and YFSETQ. CDR3 in amino acids: CASSLVVGAYNEQFF. The CDR3 nucleotides are TGCGCCAGCAGCTTGGTAGTGGGAGCATACAATGAGCAGTTCTTC.

Many counts were recorded for this clonotype. This rearrangement joins TRBV15 to TRBJ1-1, with D unclear. CDR3 length: 13 amino acids. V dropped 4 bases and J dropped 3 bases, with 9 bases sitting between them. In germline, CDR1 is LNHNV, CDR2 YYDKDF (reference sequence). The DNA of the CDR3 is TGTGCCACCAGCATAGGGAAAGACACTGAAGCTTTCTTT. Its protein is CATSIGKDTEAFF.

This clonotype appeared many times. The rearrangement joins TRBV24-1 to TRBJ2-1; 10 bases are a match to TRBD2. Germline assignment: CDR1 KGHDR and CDR2 SFDVKD. The CDR3 runs to 16 residues. Unmatched junction bases numbered 7, after V lost 3 bases and J lost 6 bases. CDR3 amino acids: CATSDLAGDQGNEQFF. CDR3 in DNA: TGTGCCACCAGTGATCTAGCGGGGGACCAAGGCAATGAGCAGTTCTTC.

Concerning this clonotype: Being one base from a much bigger clone, this may be a read error. The chain joins TRBV12-3 or TRBV12-4 to TRBJ1-5; 8 bases agree with TRBD1. The ends lost 8 bases at V and 2 bases at J; junction bases unmatched: 5. The CDR3 has 14 residues. CDR3 DNA sequence: TGTGCCAGCGATCCGACAGGGGGCAATCAGCCCCAGCATTTT. The encoded protein is CASDPTGGNQPQHF.

This clonotype came up many times. The chain employs TRBV6-5 and TRBJ2-3; D call uncertain. Germline V lookup: CDR1 MNHEY, CDR2 SVGAGI. Trimming removed 5 bases at V and 5 bases at J, with 23 bases between. The CDR3 extends over 17 amino acids. The CDR3: CASSGQVGHGVLDTQYF. In DNA, the CDR3 is TGTGCCAGCAGTGGCCAGGTTGGGCACGGAGTTTTAGATACGCAGTATTTT.

This clonotype occurred many times. J is TRBJ2-1 and V is TRBV5-1; 7 nucleotides align to TRBD1. Looked up from germline, CDR1 is SGHRS and CDR2 is YFSETQ. The CDR3 consists of 16 residues. V gave up 4 bases and J gave up 5 bases; unmatched junction bases: 12. The CDR3 sequence: CASSPTDRGRDNEQFF. Here the CDR3 DNA reads TGCGCCAGCAGCCCAACGGATAGGGGGCGCGACAATGAGCAGTTCTTC.

This chain joins TRBV20-1 and TRBJ1-1, with TRBD1 matching over 7 bases. Unmatched junction bases numbered 7, after V lost 2 bases and J lost 4 bases. Germline-derived CDR1 and CDR2 are DFQATT and SNEGSKA (reference sequence). There are 14 residues in the CDR3. In nucleotides, the CDR3 is TGCAGTGCTAGAACAGGGGCGGGGGCCACTGAAGCTTTCTTT. It yields the protein CSARTGAGATEAFF.

This clonotype has more than one count but fewer than ten. The CDR3 DNA reads TGTGCCAGCAGTTTATATTATACAGATACGCAGTATTTT. This translates into CASSLYYTDTQYF. The genes are TRBV28 and TRBJ2-3; D not certain. The V end lost 1 base, the J end lost 3 bases, and 5 bases lay between the germline ends. CDR1 and CDR2 from the germline V gene are MDHEN and SYDVKM. The CDR3 consists of 13 residues.

This clonotype was recorded many times. V is TRBV11-2 and J is TRBJ1-2; perhaps TRBD1 as D (6 bases). V lost 5 bases and J 0 bases, leaving 16 bases between the germline ends. CDR3 length equals 16 residues. Germline lookup yields CDR1 SGHAT and CDR2 FQNNGV. In nucleotides, the CDR3 is TGTGCCAGCAGCAGAACCGGGACAAGTGCTAACTATGGCTACACCTTC. This encodes CASSRTGTSANYGYTF.

Comments on this clonotype: This clone may be a read error of a much larger clone one base away. This chain links TRBV18 with TRBJ2-5; the D gene is possibly TRBD1 (6 bases). In germline, CDR1 is KGHSH, CDR2 LQKENI. The CDR3 contains 13 residues. The CDR3 is CASSPPGGETQCF. DNA of the CDR3: TGTGCCAGCTCACCACCAGGGGGAGAGACCCAGTGCTTC.